The 13 T cell receptor beta chains listed next were all sequenced from one sample in a study of regulatory T cells in long-lasting Graves disease. Investigators prepared the TCR beta libraries by applying iRepertoire HTBI primers and Arm-PCR of CDR3 regions. TCRdb fed the multiplex PCR reads into MiXCR, producing one record per CDR3 protein. The table records some 370,000 distinct CDR3 sequences, around 20% of them present only once. Time point described: persistent/refractory GD, antithyroid drugs over 5 years with positive TRAb. PBMC-extracted RNA yielded the TCR library. Sequencing used peripheral blood mononuclear cells (PBMCs), obtained when the disease was refractory, from a patient treated with antithyroid drugs. These TCRs come from a female donor with Graves disease.

Points on this clonotype: It may be a read error: a sequence one base away is much more abundant. V gene TRBV6-9 combines with J gene TRBJ1-2; TRBD1 matches at 7 bases. The CDR3 totals 16 residues. Losses at the gene ends were 3 bases for V and 2 bases for J; bases not matched to a gene: 9. Germline CDR1 MNHGY, CDR2 SVAAGI. The CDR3 nucleotides are TGTGCCAGCAGTTACCCGCTACACAGGGGAAACTATGGCTACACCTTC. Protein: CASSYPLHRGNYGYTF.

This clonotype has a count of ten or more. This sequence joins TRBV9 and TRBJ2-5; tentative D call: TRBD1 (6 bases). V was pared by 4 bases and J by 1 base, with 11 bases between. CDR3 length: 14 residues. The germline V gene encodes CDR1 SGDLS and CDR2 YYNGEE. CDR3 DNA: TGTGCCAGCAGCCCGGACAGAAGCCAAGAGACCCAGTACTTC. It encodes CASSPDRSQETQYF.

This clonotype was detected many times. The rearrangement uses TRBV12-3 or TRBV12-4 and TRBJ2-7; 7 positions match TRBD2. V trimming: 11 bases; J trimming: 3 bases; junction bases outside the gene matches: 1. The CDR3 sequence is 10 residues long. CDR3 loop: CASGGYEQYF. CDR3 bases: TGTGCCTCGGGAGGCTACGAGCAGTACTTC.

The V call is TRBV2, the J call TRBJ2-2; D might be TRBD1 or TRBD2, each matching 5 bases. This CDR3 spans 15 amino acids. Germline CDR1 reads SNHLY; CDR2 reads FYNNEI. V was shortened by 4 bases and J by 4 bases, with 13 bases between the two germline ends. DNA for the CDR3: TGTGCCAGCAGTGTGACGGGGCTTGCCACCGGGGAGCTGTTTTTT. Its protein product is CASSVTGLATGELFF.

This clonotype occurred a few times. The rearrangement links TRBV10-3 to TRBJ2-7; no firm D call. The V end was cut by 2 bases, the J end by 6 bases, with 14 bases between. There are 14 residues in the CDR3. Per the germline V gene, CDR1 is ENHRY and CDR2 is SYGVKD. CDR3 amino acids: CAISERNVLGEQYF. In DNA, the CDR3 is TGTGCCATCAGTGAGAGGAACGTCCTGGGCGAGCAGTACTTC.

As concerns this clonotype: Being one base from a much bigger clone, this may be a read error. V gene TRBV6-2 or TRBV6-3 combines with J gene TRBJ2-7; 9 positions agree with TRBD2. Unmatched junction bases numbered 9, after V lost 4 bases and J lost 5 bases. Germline CDR1 is MNHEY and CDR2 is SVGEGT. The CDR3 has 15 residues. The CDR3 here is CASSSRTSAFHEQYF. As DNA, the CDR3 is TGTGCCAGCAGTTCAAGGACTAGCGCCTTCCACGAGCAGTACTTC.

In this sample, this clonotype turned up a few times. The chain uses TRBV10-1 and TRBJ2-7; D remains unclear. This CDR3 spans 13 amino acids. The V and J ends lost 3 bases and 1 base respectively, with 7 bases between them. Germline V gene lookup returns CDR1 WNHNN and CDR2 SYGVQD (reference sequence). CDR3 in amino acids: CASSEKFSYEQYF. In DNA form, the CDR3 reads TGCGCCAGCAGTGAAAAATTTTCCTACGAGCAGTACTTC.

In its sample, this clonotype was seen a few times. V is TRBV6-1 and J is TRBJ2-2; 7 nucleotides match TRBD1. This CDR3 contains 16 residues. Per germline, CDR1 MNHNS and CDR2 SASEGT. The trim removed 5 bases at V and 1 base at J, leaving 7 bases unmatched. The CDR3 region is CASSPGTELNTGELFF. Here the CDR3 DNA reads TGTGCCAGCAGTCCAGGGACAGAGCTGAACACCGGGGAGCTGTTTTTT.

The sample holds many counts of this clonotype. The chain uses TRBV6-1 and TRBJ2-7; D remains ambiguous. The germline V gene has CDR1 MNHNS and CDR2 SASEGT. The CDR3 totals 13 residues. V was pared by 0 bases and J by 5 bases, with 8 bases between. For the CDR3, the DNA is TGTGCCAGCAGTGAAGCCTCTCAGGACGAGCAGTACTTC. This codes for CASSEASQDEQYF.

This clonotype has a handful of counts. The genes are TRBV20-1 and TRBJ2-7; D uncertain. CDR1 is DFQATT and CDR2 is SNEGSKA in the germline V gene (reference sequence). The CDR3 covers 15 residues. V lost 6 bases and J lost 0, with 18 bases in between. CDR3 nucleotide sequence: TGCAGTGCGATCCCTCCCGGGTCCTCCTCCTACGAGCAGTACTTC. It translates to CSAIPPGSSSYEQYF.

This clonotype was seen a handful of times. This chain uses TRBV4-1 with TRBJ2-5; D uncertain. This CDR3 region has 16 residues. CDR1 and CDR2 from the germline V gene are MGHRA and YSYEKL. V was pared by 4 bases and J by 1 base, with 16 bases between. Written as DNA, the CDR3 is TGCGCCAGCAGCCTCCGATTTGCGGCGCCCCAAGAGACCCAGTACTTC. Its translation is CASSLRFAAPQETQYF.

This clonotype was recorded at least ten times. The chain links TRBV2 to TRBJ1-5; TRBD1 might be the D (5 bases). V was cut by 6 bases and J by 2 bases, with 14 bases left in between. From germline, CDR1 is SNHLY and CDR2 FYNNEI. This CDR3 contains 15 residues. In nucleotides, the CDR3 is TGTGCCAGCAGGGAACAAGGGGTTGGCAATCAGCCCCAGCATTTT. It translates to CASREQGVGNQPQHF.

This clonotype appeared a few times. The chain has TRBV6-2 or TRBV6-3 and TRBJ1-5; D uncertain. The V gene's germline CDR1 is MNHEY and CDR2 SVGEGT. V dropped 3 bases and J dropped 0 bases, with 3 bases sitting between them. The CDR3 runs to 13 residues. This CDR3 reads CASSYFSNQPQHF. CDR3 nucleotide sequence: TGTGCCAGCAGTTATTTTAGCAATCAGCCCCAGCATTTT.